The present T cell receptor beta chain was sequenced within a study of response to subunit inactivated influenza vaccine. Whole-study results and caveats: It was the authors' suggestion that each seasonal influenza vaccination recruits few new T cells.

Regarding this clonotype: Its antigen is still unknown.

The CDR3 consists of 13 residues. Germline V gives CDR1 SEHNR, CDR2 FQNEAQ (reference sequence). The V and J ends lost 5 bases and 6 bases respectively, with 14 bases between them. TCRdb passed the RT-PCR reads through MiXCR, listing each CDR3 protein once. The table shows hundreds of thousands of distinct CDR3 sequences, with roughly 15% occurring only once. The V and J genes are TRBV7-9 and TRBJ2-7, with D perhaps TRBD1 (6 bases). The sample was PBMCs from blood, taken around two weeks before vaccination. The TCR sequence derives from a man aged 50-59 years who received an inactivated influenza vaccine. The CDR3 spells CASSGTIPSEQYF. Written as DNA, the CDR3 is TGTGCCAGCAGCGGGACAATCCCTAGCGAGCAGTACTTC.